The 25 T cell receptor beta chains given below trace back to one sample, sequenced in a study of cytomegalovirus exposure and HLA in healthy donors (dated by TCRdb to 2016 to 2017). Libraries came from the immunoSEQ multiplex PCR assay. For the multiplex PCR, a mixture combining 60 forward primers for TCR Vbeta segments and 13 reverse primers for TCR Jbeta segments was used. This immuneACCESS table, as held by TCRdb, lists in-frame sequences with V and J called but not all clones. Of the missing ones, under half trace to an unresolved V gene in checked studies; the others have no known cause. The sample table shows around 91,000 clones, and 60% to 85% are seen once. The ten biggest clones cover 4.5% to 5.5% of the sample. The specimen sequenced was PBMCs. The receptor source for this set is a woman between 35 and 50 years old in good health and CMV-seropositive.

V gene TRBV7-3 combines with J gene TRBJ1-2; 7 bases are a match to TRBD1. The CDR3 is 13 residues long. The junction had 2 bases not matched to a gene; V was cut back by 5 bases and J by 2 bases. CDR1 is SGHTA and CDR2 is FQGTGA in the germline V gene. CDR3 region: CASSEQGNYGYTF. CDR3 bases: TGTGCCAGCAGCGAACAGGGGAACTATGGCTACACCTTC. Looking up the rest from reference TRBV7-3 and TRBJ1-2 gives the full variable domain: GAGVSQTPSNKVTEKGKYVELRCDPISGHTALYWYRQSLGQGPEFLIYFQGTGAADDSGLPNDRFFAVRPEGSVSTLKIQRTERGDSAVYLCASSEQGNYGYTFGSGTRLTVV.

V is TRBV6-1 and J is TRBJ1-5, with 11 bases that match TRBD1. The CDR3 extends over 15 amino acids. V shed 6 bases, J shed 3 bases, and the junction held 4 bases outside the gene matches. Germline-derived CDR1 and CDR2 are MNHNS and SASEGT. The CDR3 nucleotides are TGTGCCAGCAGCTGGACAGGGGGCTTCAATCAGCCCCAGCATTTT. This codes for CASSWTGGFNQPQHF.

The CDR3 DNA sequence: TGTGCCAGCAGCGTAGAAGACAGACTGAATGAGCAGTTCTTC. Protein product: CASSVEDRLNEQFF. The chain employs TRBV9 and TRBJ2-1; tentative D call: TRBD1 (5 bases). The CDR3 is 14 amino acids. V lost 0 bases and J 7 bases, leaving 11 bases between the germline ends. The germline V gene encodes CDR1 SGDLS and CDR2 YYNGEE.

V usage is TRBV7-9 and J usage is TRBJ2-5, with a possible D match to TRBD1 (6 bases). Germline V gene sequence: CDR1 SEHNR, CDR2 FQNEAQ (reference sequence). This CDR3 is 14 amino acids long. Trimming cost V 2 bases and J 1 base, with 8 bases left between them. CDR3 in amino acids: CASSLMDSQETQYF. CDR3 bases: TGTGCCAGCAGCTTAATGGACAGCCAAGAGACCCAGTACTTC. The full variable domain, in which reference TRBV7-9 and TRBJ2-5 provide the parts outside the CDR3, is DTGVSQNPRHKITKRGQNVTFRCDPISEHNRLYWYRQTLGQGPEFLTYFQNEAQLEKSRLLSDRFSAERPKGSFSTLEIQRTEQGDSAMYLCASSLMDSQETQYFGPGTRLLVL.

This chain uses TRBV9 with TRBJ2-1, with 8 bases lining up with TRBD2. In germline, CDR1 is SGDLS, CDR2 YYNGEE. Trimming cost V 2 bases and J 1 base; bases outside gene matches: 5. The length of the CDR3 is 16 residues. Written as DNA, the CDR3 is TGTGCCAGCAGCGTGGCGGGAGGAGGGTCCTACAATGAGCAGTTCTTC. It yields the protein CASSVAGGGSYNEQFF.

V is TRBV11-1 and J is TRBJ2-1; 8 bases line up with TRBD2. Germline values: CDR1 SGHAT, CDR2 FQDESV (reference sequence). This CDR3 has 16 residues. Unmatched junction bases numbered 12, after V lost 7 bases and J lost 4 bases. CDR3 DNA: TGTGCCAGCACCTCCAGCCCACTAGCGGTATACAATGAGCAGTTCTTC. Protein product: CASTSSPLAVYNEQFF.

V is TRBV6-6 and J is TRBJ2-7; no clear D. Germline values: CDR1 MNHNY, CDR2 SVGAGI (reference sequence). V was clipped by 5 bases and J by 2 bases, with 19 bases between them. This CDR3 contains 16 residues. CDR3 region: CASSNYFGFTTYEQYF. The CDR3 nucleotides read TGTGCCAGCAGTAACTACTTCGGGTTCACAACCTACGAGCAGTACTTC.

A few counts support this clone. The CDR3, as DNA: TGCGCCAGCAGCCAGGCAACCGACAGGGTTTCTTATGGCTACACCTTC. Its translation is CASSQATDRVSYGYTF. The rearrangement uses TRBV4-3 and TRBJ1-2; 7 bases are shared with TRBD1. Germline trimming cut 3 bases from V and 5 bases from J; bases unmatched to any gene: 12. Germline V gene lookup returns CDR1 LGHNA and CDR2 YSLEER. This CDR3 is built from 16 residues.

This chain links TRBV7-9 with TRBJ2-7, with 10 bases that match TRBD2. The V gene end was trimmed by 3 bases and the J gene end by 5 bases; junction bases not matched to a gene: 1. The CDR3 loop spans 13 amino acids. Germline V gene data show CDR1 as SEHNR and CDR2 as FQNEAQ (reference sequence). CDR3 DNA: TGTGCCAGCAGCTTGAGCGGGAGGGACGAGCAGTACTTC. This translates into CASSLSGRDEQYF.

The chain combines TRBV4-1 with TRBJ2-2, with 7 bases that match TRBD1. V was clipped by 0 bases and J by 4 bases; unmatched bases: 11. The length of the CDR3 is 18 residues. The V gene's germline CDR1 is MGHRA and CDR2 YSYEKL. For the CDR3, the DNA is TGCGCCAGCAGCCAAGAAAGAATGGGACAGACATTCACCGGGGAGCTGTTTTTT. This encodes CASSQERMGQTFTGELFF.

The chain carries TRBV11-2 and TRBJ2-7, with D possibly TRBD2 on 5 matching bases. The CDR3 is made up of 15 amino acids. Looked up from germline, CDR1 is SGHAT and CDR2 is FQNNGV. Trimming cost V 2 bases and J 3 bases, with 14 bases left between them. The CDR3 loop is CASSLFVDLSYEQYF. DNA of the CDR3: TGTGCCAGCAGCTTATTCGTGGACTTAAGCTACGAGCAGTACTTC.

This chain connects TRBV9 to TRBJ2-3; 11 nucleotides agree with TRBD2. The CDR3 length is 16 residues. Germline CDR1 SGDLS, CDR2 YYNGEE. V dropped 4 bases and J dropped 4; count of bases not matched to a gene: 8. This CDR3 is CASSPILAGEADTQYF. The CDR3 DNA reads TGTGCCAGCAGCCCTATACTAGCGGGGGAGGCAGATACGCAGTATTTT.

There are a few counts of this clone. The chain recombines TRBV2 with TRBJ1-4; perhaps TRBD1 as D (6 bases). CDR3 size: 15 residues. The V end lost 1 base, the J end lost 3 bases, and 9 bases lay between the germline ends. Germline V CDR1 and CDR2: SNHLY, FYNNEI. The DNA of the CDR3 is TGTGCCAGCAGTGAAGATTCAGGGGCTAATGAAAAACTGTTTTTT. It codes for CASSEDSGANEKLFF.

The chain uses TRBV11-3 and TRBJ2-1; D not resolved. CDR3 length equals 14 residues. Germline V gene data show CDR1 as SGHNT and CDR2 as YENEEA. V gave up 1 base and J gave up 3 bases, with 7 bases separating them. The CDR3 nucleotides are TGTGCCAGCAGCTTAGGGGCTATCTACAATGAGCAGTTCTTC. Translated, it gives CASSLGAIYNEQFF.

The genes are TRBV7-8 and TRBJ1-4; D is uncertain. The CDR3 length is 16 residues. Germline V gene sequence: CDR1 SGHVS, CDR2 FQNEAQ. The V gene lost 5 bases and the J gene lost 7 bases, with 20 bases spanning the gap. CDR3 sequence (DNA): TGTGCCAGCAGCAAAACGGTGTGGGCGAACGGTGAAAAACTGTTTTTT. Amino acid sequence: CASSKTVWANGEKLFF.

This clone has a handful of counts. This chain joins TRBV10-1 and TRBJ1-5; D unresolved. The CDR3 has 14 amino acids. V gave up 9 bases and J gave up 4 bases, with 16 bases separating them. Germline V gene data show CDR1 as WNHNN and CDR2 as SYGVQD (reference sequence). The CDR3 loop reads CARDPGFRNQPQHF. The DNA for the CDR3 is TGCGCCAGGGATCCAGGATTCAGGAATCAGCCCCAGCATTTT.

This chain links TRBV11-2 with TRBJ2-1; D gene ambiguous. Trimming stripped 4 bases from V and 0 bases from J, with 16 bases between. This CDR3 contains 17 residues. Germline CDR1 SGHAT, CDR2 FQNNGV. This chain's CDR3 is CASSSRIMKSSYNEQFF. The CDR3 bases are TGTGCCAGCAGCTCCCGCATTATGAAGAGCTCCTACAATGAGCAGTTCTTC.

The chain carries TRBV7-9 and TRBJ2-2; D perhaps matches TRBD2 (5 bases). V lost 5 bases to trimming and J lost 2 bases, with 15 bases between them. CDR1 is SEHNR, CDR2 FQNEAQ, per germline (reference sequence). This CDR3 has 16 amino acids. CDR3 loop: CASSPDSPVNTGELFF. The DNA for the CDR3 is TGTGCCAGCAGCCCGGACTCTCCCGTAAACACCGGGGAGCTGTTTTTT.

This clone was seen a single time. The chain is built from TRBV6-4 and TRBJ1-3; D might be TRBD1 (5 bases). CDR3 length: 16 residues. Per germline, CDR1 MRHNA and CDR2 SNTAGT. V gave up 8 bases and J gave up 3 bases, with 20 bases separating them. CDR3 sequence reads: CASDPKGGVGGNTIYF. In nucleotides, the CDR3 is TGTGCCAGCGACCCTAAGGGAGGGGTAGGTGGAAACACCATATATTTT.

V and J are TRBV21-1 and TRBJ2-7; TRBD1, the table's D call, lacks a check against the DNA. TRBV21-1 is flagged as a pseudogene. The CDR3 sequence is 12 residues long. The CDR3 sequence is CASSKGDRGHGF. CDR3 DNA: TGTGCCAGCAGCAAAGGAGATCGGGGACATGGGTTC.

The CDR3 DNA sequence: TGTGCCAGTAACCCCGGGACAGGGGTAGGCGGGGAGCTGTTTTTT. It encodes CASNPGTGVGGELFF. This sequence joins TRBV19 and TRBJ2-2, with 10 nucleotides matching TRBD1. The CDR3 runs to 15 residues. The ends lost 7 bases at V and 7 bases at J; junction bases unmatched: 9. Germline CDR1 is LNHDA and CDR2 is SQIVND (reference sequence).

The chain carries TRBV7-6 and TRBJ2-2, with 10 positions matching TRBD2. V shed 5 bases, J shed 5 bases, and the junction held 5 bases outside the gene matches. There are 15 residues in the CDR3. Looked up from germline, CDR1 is SGHVS and CDR2 is FNYEAQ. CDR3 coding DNA: TGTGCCAGCAGCGCCCGGACTAGCGGTACCGGGGAGCTGTTTTTT. This codes for CASSARTSGTGELFF. Variable domain in full (rest from reference TRBV7-6 and TRBJ2-2): GAGVSQSPRYKVTKRGQDVALRCDPISGHVSLYWYRQALGQGPEFLTYFNYEAQQDKSGLPNDRFSAERPEGSISTLTIQRTEQRDSAMYRCASSARTSGTGELFFGEGSRLTVL.

This clone was picked up one time. The rearrangement links TRBV5-8 to TRBJ2-5; no clear D. The V and J ends lost 1 base and 1 base respectively, with 8 bases between them. The CDR3 runs to 14 residues. Germline V gene data show CDR1 as SGHTS and CDR2 as YDEGEE. CDR3 coding DNA: TGTGCCAGCAGCTTGTTCCTATCCCAAGAGACCCAGTACTTC. It specifies CASSLFLSQETQYF.

The rearrangement uses TRBV19 and TRBJ2-3; 9 bases are a match to TRBD2. Germline values: CDR1 LNHDA, CDR2 SQIVND (reference sequence). The CDR3 extends over 16 amino acids. The V segment lost 5 bases and the J segment 5 bases; nucleotides outside the gene matches: 11. The DNA of the CDR3 is TGTGCCAGTAGTCGCAATAGCGGGAGCGGTGGAGATACGCAGTATTTT. Translating it yields CASSRNSGSGGDTQYF.

V gene TRBV6-6 combines with J gene TRBJ1-3; no reliable D call. The V gene lost 6 bases and the J gene lost 4 bases, with 7 bases spanning the gap. Germline values: CDR1 MNHNY, CDR2 SVGAGI (reference sequence). The CDR3 spans 12 residues. This CDR3 is CASRQQGNTIYF. CDR3 sequence (DNA): TGTGCCAGCAGACAACAGGGAAACACCATATATTTT.